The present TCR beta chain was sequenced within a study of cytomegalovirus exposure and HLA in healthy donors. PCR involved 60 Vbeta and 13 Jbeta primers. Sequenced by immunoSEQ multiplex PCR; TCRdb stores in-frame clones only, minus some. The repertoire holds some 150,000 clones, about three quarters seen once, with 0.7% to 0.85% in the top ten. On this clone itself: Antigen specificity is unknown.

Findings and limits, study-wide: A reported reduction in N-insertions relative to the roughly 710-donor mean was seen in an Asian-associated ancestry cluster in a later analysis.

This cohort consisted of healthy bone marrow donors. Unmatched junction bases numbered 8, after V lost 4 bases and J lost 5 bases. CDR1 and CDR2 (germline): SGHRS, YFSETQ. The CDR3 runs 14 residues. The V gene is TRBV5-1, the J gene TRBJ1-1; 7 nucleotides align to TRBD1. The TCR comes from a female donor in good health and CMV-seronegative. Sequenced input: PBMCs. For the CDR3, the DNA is TGCGCCAGCAGCATTCGACAGGGATCAACTGAAGCTTTCTTT. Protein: CASSIRQGSTEAFF.